This TCR beta chain was sequenced in a study of shared clonotypes between healthy human individuals. Study-wide results and limits: Rarefaction curves obtained for sorted subsets showed sequencing incomplete despite large depth.

About this clone: The antigen is not known.

The CDR3 loop spans 13 amino acids. Trimming shortened V by 4 bases and J by 1 base, and 7 bases separated the two germline ends. Looked up from germline, CDR1 is MNHEY and CDR2 is SVGAGI. Naive-designated CD8 cells lacked CD45RO, were positively enriched for CCR7, and omitted terminally differentiated effector memory CD45RA+ cells. Here immunoSEQ multiplex PCR was the method, and the copy in TCRdb shows in-frame clones only, minus some. The sample lists some 1,900,000 clones; approximately 95% were seen once. This sequence joins TRBV6-5 and TRBJ1-1, with D uncertain. This TCR derives from a man younger than 35 in good health. Sample: naive CD8+ T cells sorted from blood. CDR3 nucleotide sequence: TGTGCCAGCAGTTGGAGGGAGAACACTGAAGCTTTCTTT. Translating it yields CASSWRENTEAFF.